This entry lists 3 T cell receptor beta chains sequenced from one sample in a study of blood T cells in healthy people across ages. Primed by a sample-barcoded 5' primer and a J-beta primer mix, a second PCR proceeded for about 6 to 12 cycles. Each CDR3 protein gets one entry after TCRdb re-called the 5' RACE reads with MiXCR. The sample records approximately 1,100,000 distinct CDR3 sequences, under 45% being singletons. Sequenced material: blood. Receptors originate from an older woman in good health.

Details on this clonotype: At one of its ends the junction is not consistent with the germline gene, which may arise from a read error. The chain has TRBV7-2 and TRBJ2-7; TRBD1 is a possible D gene (7 bases). TRBJ2-5 explains the end of the DNA better; the J call may be wrong. Per the germline V gene, CDR1 is SGHTA and CDR2 is FQGNSA. The CDR3 length is 17 residues. CDR3 nucleotide sequence: TGTGCCGGCAGCTTAAAGTTGGGCAGGGGGGTTCACGAGACCCAGTACTTC. Translation: CAGSLKLGRGVHETQYF.

The chain joins TRBV5-1 to TRBJ2-3, with D possibly matching TRBD1 (5 bases). The CDR3 contains 14 residues. Trimming removed 2 bases at V and 2 bases at J, with 9 bases between. Per the germline V gene, CDR1 is SGHRS and CDR2 is YFSETQ. DNA of the CDR3: TGCGCCAGCAGCTTTGGGGCCTTCACAGATACGCAGTATTTT. Translated, it gives CASSFGAFTDTQYF.

V and J are TRBV7-2 and TRBJ2-1; TRBD2 matches 14 bases. CDR3 length: 18 residues. Looked up from germline, CDR1 is SGHTA and CDR2 is FQGNSA. Germline trimming cut 5 bases from V and 3 bases from J; bases unmatched to any gene: 9. The CDR3 nucleotides are TGTGCCAGCAGCCTGCAGACTAGCGGGGGGGCAATCTACAATGAGCAGTTCTTC. Protein product: CASSLQTSGGAIYNEQFF.